The T cell receptor (beta chain) described here comes from a study of T cell responses to AZD1222 COVID-19 vaccine. Study-level information: Pooling was applied to second doses at about 4 or about 12 weeks. Study findings and constraints: Spike-wide coverage was observed for vaccine-associated CD4 TCRs, with dominant responses at 160-218 and 743-854. Donors were mostly white British, more females; clonal diversity possibly underestimated. An increase in Spike-specific TCR breadth and depth was observed after two AZD1222 doses.

This CDR3 comprises 14 residues. CDR1 and CDR2 (germline): MNHEY, SVGAGI. The V end was cut by 6 bases, the J end by 6 bases, with 18 bases between. As concerns this clone: The antigen is undetermined.

Assay: immunoSEQ multiplex PCR; the TCRdb copy retains only in-frame clones and omits some. The data hold 95,000 to 150,000 clones, with roughly 84% observed a single time. The sequence was obtained from an adult in good health. The chain carries TRBV6-5 and TRBJ2-7, with D perhaps matching TRBD1 (6 bases). The starting material was peripheral blood, obtained on day 0 of AZD1222 vaccination. The DNA of the CDR3 is TGTGCCAGCAGCTGGACAGACCCCAGGGGCGAGCAGTACTTC. Protein: CASSWTDPRGEQYF.